The 7 T cell receptor beta chains below all came from one sample that was sequenced in a study of CD8+CD57+ T cells in acquired aplastic anemia. Using genomic DNA as the template, TCR beta VDJ and CDR3 profiling was carried out. TCRdb re-derived calls from the reads in MiXCR, one entry per CDR3 protein. The table includes about 160,000 distinct CDR3 sequences, roughly 50% detected once. Patients chosen for sequencing had CD8+CD57+ cells that had expanded, as shown by flow cytometry. Material for sequencing was sorted CD4+, CD8+, or CD8+CD57+ T cells (not recorded which) from PBMCs. These receptors originate from a human donor with aplastic anemia.

This clonotype was seen a few times. This chain uses TRBV5-4 with TRBJ1-5; D is uncertain. Germline values: CDR1 SGHNT, CDR2 YYREEE (reference sequence). The V end was cut by 2 bases, the J end by 6 bases, with 12 bases between. This CDR3 comprises 14 residues. The CDR3 sequence: CASSLFEEGQPQHF. CDR3 DNA sequence: TGTGCCAGCAGCTTATTTGAAGAGGGTCAGCCCCAGCATTTT.

Only a few counts were recorded for this clonotype. The chain links TRBV7-2 to TRBJ2-4, with TRBD1 matching 10 bases. V was pared by 5 bases and J by 5 bases, with 6 bases of the junction left unmatched. Germline V lookup: CDR1 SGHTA, CDR2 FQGNSA. The CDR3 has 15 amino acids. The CDR3 coding sequence is TGTGCCAGCAGCCGGGGGGGGACAGGGGAAAACATTCAGTACTTC. Protein: CASSRGGTGENIQYF.

The sample holds many counts of this clonotype. The chain recombines TRBV14 with TRBJ1-2; D is ambiguous. CDR1 SGHDN and CDR2 FVKESK come from the germline V gene. The CDR3 extends over 17 amino acids. V gave up 0 bases and J gave up 3 bases, with 17 bases separating them. DNA for the CDR3: TGTGCCAGCAGCCAAGATAGCTTTCATCACGATGACTATGGCTACACCTTC. Its protein product is CASSQDSFHHDDYGYTF.

The CDR3 DNA is TGTGCCACCAGCAGAGGACAGTTCGGTTTACCCCTCCACTTT. It specifies CATSRGQFGLPLHF. This chain connects TRBV15 to TRBJ1-6; D may be TRBD1 (5 bases). V lost 1 base and J 12 bases, leaving 13 bases between the germline ends. From germline, CDR1 is LNHNV and CDR2 YYDKDF (reference sequence). This CDR3 is built from 14 residues.

The chain links TRBV15 to TRBJ1-5; D may be TRBD1 (5 bases). V was trimmed by 4 bases and J by 5 bases, leaving 9 bases between them. The germline gives CDR1 LNHNV, CDR2 YYDKDF (reference sequence). CDR3 length: 13 amino acids. The CDR3 bases are TGTGCCACCAGCATAGGGGCGGATCAGCCCCAGCATTTT. Its protein is CATSIGADQPQHF. The variable domain in full, with the rest retrieved from reference TRBV15 and TRBJ1-5, is DAMVIQNPRYQVTQFGKPVTLSCSQTLNHNVMYWYQQKSSQAPKLLFHYYDKDFNNEADTPDNFQSRRPNTSFCFLDIRSPGLGDTAMYLCATSIGADQPQHFGDGTRLSIL.

At least ten counts were recorded for this clonotype. V and J are TRBV7-9 and TRBJ1-2; D is perhaps TRBD1 (6 bases). V shed 5 bases and J shed 4 bases, with 17 bases lying between them. The germline V gene has CDR1 SEHNR and CDR2 FQNEAQ (reference sequence). The CDR3 loop spans 15 amino acids. CDR3 DNA: TGTGCCAGCAGCGGGGGGACACGAAACTTCTATGGCTACACCTTC. Amino acids: CASSGGTRNFYGYTF.

Worth noting for this clonotype: The junction shows a germline mismatch at one end, possibly a read error. The gene calls are TRBV12-3 or TRBV12-4 and TRBJ1-2; D not resolved. CDR3 length: 14 residues. In nucleotides, the CDR3 is TGTGCCAGCAGTTTAAGCGGCGGCGGGTATGGCCACACCTTC. Protein product: CASSLSGGGYGHTF.